Listed here are 19 T cell receptor beta chains from one sample, sequenced in a study of OX40 agonist ivuxolimab in advanced cancers. Only in-frame clones appear in the TCRdb table, and some are missing; sequencing was by immunoSEQ multiplex PCR. The sample has over 55,000 clones; around 77% are singletons. The sequencing here drew on CD4+ or CD8+ T cells sorted from blood, taken in a trial of the OX40 agonist ivuxolimab. These receptor sequences come from an adult with an advanced solid tumor such as melanoma, head and neck, liver or kidney cancer.

CDR3 sequence reads: CASSLRRGLQEAFF. DNA for the CDR3: TGTGCCAGCAGCTTAAGGAGAGGGCTACAGGAAGCTTTCTTT. The gene calls are TRBV7-8 and TRBJ1-1; D is ambiguous. V lost 2 bases to trimming and J lost 8 bases, with 15 bases between them. The germline V gene has CDR1 SGHVS and CDR2 FQNEAQ. The CDR3 contains 14 residues.

This clone was recorded once. The rearrangement links TRBV6-6 to TRBJ1-5, with D unclear. This CDR3 is built from 14 residues. V was cut by 0 bases and J by 7 bases, with 10 bases left in between. The germline V gene encodes CDR1 MNHNY and CDR2 SVGAGI (reference sequence). CDR3 in DNA: TGTGCCAGCAGTTACTCGGCGGGAACCCAGCCCCAGCATTTT. This codes for CASSYSAGTQPQHF.

This chain uses TRBV5-1 with TRBJ2-4, with 8 bases identical to TRBD1. Unmatched junction bases numbered 6, after V lost 3 bases and J lost 7 bases. This CDR3 has 14 residues. Per the germline V gene, CDR1 is SGHRS and CDR2 is YFSETQ. CDR3 coding DNA: TGCGCCAGCAGCTCCGGACAGGGTATGAACATTCAGTACTTC. Amino acids: CASSSGQGMNIQYF.

The chain uses TRBV5-6 and TRBJ1-3, with D tentatively TRBD1 (6 bases). Trimming stripped 2 bases from V and 4 bases from J, with 13 bases between. This CDR3 is 15 amino acids long. The germline gives CDR1 SGHDT, CDR2 YYEEEE. CDR3: CASSFDRTLGNTIYF. The DNA of the CDR3 is TGTGCCAGCAGCTTTGACAGGACCCTAGGAAACACCATATATTTT.

Concerning this clone: A read error is possible here, since a much larger clone lies one base away. In the same sample, other DNA sequences code for this CDR3. The rearrangement uses TRBV5-1 and TRBJ2-7, with TRBD1 as a possible D gene (6 bases). The length of the CDR3 is 13 residues. CDR1 is SGHRS and CDR2 is YFSETQ in the germline V gene. The CDR3 loop is CASSFTGSYEQYF. In nucleotides, the CDR3 is TGCGCCAGTAGCTTCACAGGGAGCTACGAGCAGTACTTC.

The CDR3 reads CSVEKQAMNTEAFF. The CDR3 nucleotides are TGCAGCGTGGAAAAACAGGCCATGAACACTGAAGCTTTCTTT. This sequence joins TRBV29-1 and TRBJ1-1, with D maybe TRBD1 (5 bases). V lost 6 bases, J lost 0 bases, and 14 bases lay in between. The CDR3 runs to 14 residues. Germline V gives CDR1 SQVTM, CDR2 ANQGSEA.

The chain uses TRBV6-5 and TRBJ1-2; TRBD1 is a possible D gene (5 bases). Per germline, CDR1 MNHEY and CDR2 SVGAGI. V lost 2 bases, J lost 7 bases, and 5 bases lay in between. The CDR3 sequence is 11 residues long. The CDR3 sequence: CASSYGGGYTF. The CDR3 region has the DNA TGTGCCAGCAGTTACGGGGGTGGCTACACCTTC.

The chain couples TRBV15 to TRBJ1-5; D gene unclear. Trimming cost V 2 bases and J 2 bases, with 16 bases left between them. This CDR3 is 17 amino acids long. From germline, CDR1 is LNHNV and CDR2 YYDKDF (reference sequence). The CDR3 DNA follows: TGTGCCACCAGCAGATCCCGGGAGTTAAGGGGCAATCAGCCCCAGCATTTT. Protein sequence: CATSRSRELRGNQPQHF.

This clone is a singleton in its sample. This CDR3 reads CASSLGRDRNYNSPLHF. The CDR3 nucleotides read TGTGCCAGCAGCTTAGGCCGGGACAGAAACTATAATTCACCCCTCCACTTT. V gene TRBV7-2 combines with J gene TRBJ1-6; 7 bases agree with TRBD1. Germline loops: CDR1 SGHTA, CDR2 FQGNSA. This CDR3 region has 17 residues. The ends lost 1 base at V and 3 bases at J; junction bases unmatched: 6.

The rearrangement joins TRBV7-3 to TRBJ2-5; TRBD1 aligns across 11 bases. This CDR3 is 16 amino acids long. Germline trimming cut 5 bases from V and 3 bases from J; bases unmatched to any gene: 8. Per germline, CDR1 SGHTA and CDR2 FQGTGA. CDR3 sequence (DNA): TGTGCCAGCAGCCTGGGGACAGGGGGAGACGAAGAGACCCAGTACTTC. Translated: CASSLGTGGDEETQYF.

This sequence joins TRBV13 and TRBJ2-6, with D unclear. The CDR3 is made up of 13 amino acids. Germline CDR1 is PRHDT and CDR2 is FYEKMQ (reference sequence). The V end was cut by 5 bases, the J end by 0 bases, with 2 bases between. The CDR3, as DNA: TGTGCCAGCAGCAACTCTGGGGCCAACGTCCTGACTTTC. This codes for CASSNSGANVLTF.

This clone came up once. V usage is TRBV30 and J usage is TRBJ1-2, with D hard to call. There are 12 residues in the CDR3. V was cut by 2 bases and J by 4 bases, with 8 bases left in between. Germline loops: CDR1 GTSNPN, CDR2 SVGIG (reference sequence). The CDR3 sequence is CAWSWGPYGYTF. The CDR3 nucleotides read TGTGCCTGGAGTTGGGGTCCCTATGGCTACACCTTC. The full variable domain, completed using reference TRBV30 and TRBJ1-2, is SQTIHQWPATLVQPVGSPLSLECTVEGTSNPNLYWYRQAAGRGLQLLFYSVGIGQISSEVPQNLSASRPQDRQFILSSKKLLLSDSGFYLCAWSWGPYGYTFGSGTRLTVV.

To note about this clone: A much larger clone is a single base away; this may be a read error. The chain joins TRBV11-2 to TRBJ1-3; D gene unclear. This CDR3 contains 12 residues. Germline CDR1 is SGHAT and CDR2 is FQNNGV. The germline V and J ends were trimmed by 2 bases and 3 bases, with 2 bases remaining between them. The CDR3 here is CASSLNGNTIYF. In nucleotides, the CDR3 is TGTGCCAGCAGCTTAAATGGAAACACCATATATTTT.

V gene TRBV7-9 combines with J gene TRBJ1-2, with 9 bases fitting TRBD1. The germline gives CDR1 SEHNR, CDR2 FQNEAQ (reference sequence). The V and J ends lost 5 bases and 6 bases, in that order; junction bases with no gene match: 7. CDR3 size: 14 residues. CDR3 in amino acids: CASSPGTGNNGYTF. CDR3 in DNA: TGTGCCAGCAGCCCCGGGACAGGGAACAATGGCTACACCTTC.

This clone has only one observation. In nucleotides, the CDR3 is TGCGCCAGCAGCTCTTGGGACGGACCTTCAGGCGAGACCCAGTACTTC. It encodes CASSSWDGPSGETQYF. The rearrangement uses TRBV5-1 and TRBJ2-5; tentatively, D is TRBD1 or TRBD2 (5 bases each). The V gene's germline CDR1 is SGHRS and CDR2 YFSETQ. The germline V and J ends were trimmed by 3 bases and 5 bases, with 20 bases remaining between them. The CDR3 contains 16 residues.

This clone has only a few counts. This sequence joins TRBV2 and TRBJ1-2, with 8 bases that match TRBD1. This CDR3 spans 16 amino acids. Germline V gives CDR1 SNHLY, CDR2 FYNNEI. V lost 3 bases and J lost 8; bases outside the gene matches: 14. CDR3 coding DNA: TGTGCCAGCAGTGACTCCGGGACAGGCGGCCTGGAGGGCTACACCTTC. Protein: CASSDSGTGGLEGYTF.

The V gene is TRBV5-1, the J gene TRBJ1-4, with unresolved D. With 2 bases removed from V and 3 bases from J, the gap between germline ends came to 11 bases. The length of the CDR3 is 15 residues. CDR1 is SGHRS and CDR2 is YFSETQ in the germline V gene. The CDR3 coding sequence is TGCGCCAGCAGCTTCATTTACGCAGCTAATGAAAAACTGTTTTTT. Its protein is CASSFIYAANEKLFF.

V gene TRBV2 combines with J gene TRBJ1-4; maybe TRBD1 (6 bases). CDR1 and CDR2 (germline): SNHLY, FYNNEI. Trimming pared 8 bases from V and 8 bases from J, leaving 15 bases between. This CDR3 comprises 13 residues. CDR3 bases: TGTGCCAGCGGGAGGGGGATTTACGAAAAACTGTTTTTT. Translating gives CASGRGIYEKLFF.

The V call is TRBV11-2, the J call TRBJ2-7, with TRBD2 as a possible D gene (5 bases). The CDR3 totals 12 residues. V was clipped by 3 bases and J by 5 bases, with 8 bases between them. CDR1 is SGHAT, CDR2 FQNNGV, per germline. The CDR3 coding sequence is TGTGCCAGCAGCTTGCTCGGGGACGAGCAGTACTTC. Amino acid sequence: CASSLLGDEQYF.